This TCR beta chain comes out of a study of T cell responses to AZD1222 COVID-19 vaccine (dated by TCRdb to 2020 to 2022). Looking at the study overall: AZD1222 recipients whose second dose came at about 4 weeks and those whose second dose came at about 12 weeks were combined into one group, since spike-specific TCR depth and breadth did not differ between the two schedules. TCR sequencing covered some 250 trial participants: 200 to 220 given two doses of AZD1222 and approximately 26 given two doses of MenACWY control vaccine. Trial participants were enrolled by age into subgroups of 18-55, 56-69 and 70-plus years, and around 150, 28 and 57 TCR-sequenced participants, respectively, were included in these subgroups.

This clone has just a few counts. Which antigen it targets is not known. No much larger clonotype is one base removed from it; base qualities were not supplied. Findings and caveats that apply to the study as a whole: Because no samples from the day 14 peak response were available, repertoires could be characterized only after the peak T cell response. Participants were mostly white British and included more females than males, and it was suggested by the authors that clonal diversity may have been underestimated. Reportedly, almost half of the unique spike-specific TCRs recognized epitopes lying outside the regions that are mutated in the B.1.351 and B.1.1.7 variants. CD4 TCRs associated with the vaccine covered the entire spike protein, and the dominant responses were in regions 160-218 and 743-854. In the small 56-69-year group, the increase in depth fell short of significance, most likely because of low power. Conclusions about previously exposed vaccinees are limited, since just six AZD1222 recipients were seropositive for SARS-CoV-2 at baseline. After two AZD1222 doses, spike-specific TCR breadth and depth were significantly higher than at day 0 and than in MenACWY recipients.

Reading the germline V gene (reference sequence) gives CDR1 LNHNV and CDR2 YYDKDF. V lost 2 bases and J lost 6 bases; the stretch between them is 20 bases long. Counted from cysteine to phenylalanine, this CDR3 has 16 amino acids. This entry keeps only the CDR3 DNA: 48 bases, framed from base 1. The CDR3 regions of human TCRbeta chains were analyzed by immunosequencing. Per the authors' processing: Repertoire TCRs were checked for matches against a reference library of SARS-CoV-2-specific TCRs that had been generated using the MIRA antigen-specificity platform. Breadth was defined as the fraction of unique TCRs that were SARS-CoV-2-associated. Depth was defined as the fraction of total T cells that were SARS-CoV-2-associated. Using the MIRA data, each spike-specific TCR was mapped to the spike region that the TCR reacts to and placed in a CD4 or CD8 class. Log10-transformed breadth and depth values were compared by one-way ANOVA with Sidak's multiple comparisons tests. TCRdb mirrors the immuneACCESS table, restricted to in-frame sequences. Some clones are absent from its copies; in checked studies, under half trace to an unresolved V gene, and the reason for the others is unknown. For V, J and clone size, that table is used; D and trimming come from the DNA. Counted in this sample were approximately 150,000 clones; 75% to 90% of them appeared once. The top ten hold 2.6% of the sample.

Interpreted using the paper, the time point label stands for: baseline before first vaccination. Samples from vaccinated people were obtained from the UK trials COV001 and COV002, which included a single-blind randomized controlled phase 2/3 trial of AZD1222 (ChAdOx1 nCoV-19) in healthy adults. Trial participant PBMC samples were collected at day 0 and day 28 after the second dose for TCRbeta chain sequencing. The clonotype was recovered from an adult in good health. In this chain, TRBV15 is recombined with TRBJ2-7; the D gene is possibly TRBD1 or TRBD2, with 7 bases matching each. This material consisted of peripheral blood, taken on day 0 of AZD1222 vaccination. The bases are TGTGCCACCAGCAGATGGAGCAGGGGGGGTGGCGGCGAGCAGTACTTC. Protein translation: CATSRWSRGGGGEQYF.